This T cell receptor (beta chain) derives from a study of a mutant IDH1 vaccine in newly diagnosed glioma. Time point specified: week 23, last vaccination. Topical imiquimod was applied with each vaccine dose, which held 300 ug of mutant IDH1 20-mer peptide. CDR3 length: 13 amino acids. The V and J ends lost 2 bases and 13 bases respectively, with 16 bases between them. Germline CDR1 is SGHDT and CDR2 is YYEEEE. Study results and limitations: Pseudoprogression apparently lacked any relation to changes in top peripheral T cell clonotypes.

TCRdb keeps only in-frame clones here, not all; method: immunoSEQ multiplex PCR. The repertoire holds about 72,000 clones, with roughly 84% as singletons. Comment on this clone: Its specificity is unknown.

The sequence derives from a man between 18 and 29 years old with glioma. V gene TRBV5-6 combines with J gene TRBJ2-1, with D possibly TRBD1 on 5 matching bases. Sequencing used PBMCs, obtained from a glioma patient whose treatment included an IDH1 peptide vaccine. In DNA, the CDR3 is TGTGCCAGCAGCTTCGGGCAGGGTAAGCCCCAGTTCTTC. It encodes CASSFGQGKPQFF.